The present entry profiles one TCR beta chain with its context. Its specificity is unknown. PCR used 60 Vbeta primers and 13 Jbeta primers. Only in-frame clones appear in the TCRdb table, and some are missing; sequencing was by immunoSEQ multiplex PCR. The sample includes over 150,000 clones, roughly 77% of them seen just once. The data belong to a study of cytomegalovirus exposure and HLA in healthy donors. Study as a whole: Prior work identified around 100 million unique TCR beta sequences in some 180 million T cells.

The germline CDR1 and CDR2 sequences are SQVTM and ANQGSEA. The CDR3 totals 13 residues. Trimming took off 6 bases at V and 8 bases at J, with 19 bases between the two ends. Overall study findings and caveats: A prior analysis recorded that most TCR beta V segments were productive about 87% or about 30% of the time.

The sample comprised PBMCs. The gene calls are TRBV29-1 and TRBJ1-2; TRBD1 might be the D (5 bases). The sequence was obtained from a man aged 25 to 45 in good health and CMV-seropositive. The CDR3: CSVGTEGTGGYTF. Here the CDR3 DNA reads TGCAGCGTGGGGACGGAGGGGACTGGGGGCTACACCTTC.